A single sample gave rise to the 14 T cell receptor beta chains below, sequenced in a study of blood T cell repertoires in COVID-19. The repertoire was sequenced with immunoSEQ multiplex PCR; TCRdb's copy has only in-frame clones and lacks some. Of about 68,000 clones listed, roughly three quarters are singletons. Sequenced input: peripheral blood. These receptor sequences come from a human donor in a cohort sampled during active COVID-19.

The chain carries TRBV11-1 and TRBJ2-2; 10 bases agree with TRBD1. Germline values: CDR1 SGHAT, CDR2 FQDESV (reference sequence). Trimming took 5 bases from V and 6 from J; bases not matched to a gene: 9. There are 16 residues in the CDR3. CDR3 DNA sequence: TGTGCCAGCAGCGGCCGGGACAGGGGATCCGCCGGGGAGCTGTTTTTT. Amino acids: CASSGRDRGSAGELFF.

The chain joins TRBV12-2 to TRBJ1-2; the table's D gene call, TRBD1, was not cross checked with the DNA. TRBV12-2 is deemed a pseudogene. The CDR3 has 12 residues. DNA for the CDR3: TGTGCAAGTCGCTTCAGAAGATGGGGCTACACCTTC. This gives the protein CASRFRRWGYTF.

The J gene is TRBJ2-4, the V gene TRBV7-2; possibly TRBD2 for D (5 bases). CDR1 SGHTA and CDR2 FQGNSA come from the germline V gene. V lost 1 base, J lost 4 bases, and 14 bases lay in between. CDR3 size: 16 residues. The CDR3 loop reads CASSLVSGAAKNIQYF. CDR3 DNA sequence: TGTGCCAGCAGCTTAGTTTCCGGAGCGGCTAAAAACATTCAGTACTTC.

The chain couples TRBV6-5 to TRBJ2-3, with 7 bases aligning to TRBD1. Trimming took 4 bases from V and 0 from J; bases not matched to a gene: 1. This CDR3 spans 14 amino acids. The germline gives CDR1 MNHEY, CDR2 SVGAGI. The CDR3 sequence: CASSLQGSTDTQYF. The CDR3 region has the DNA TGTGCCAGCAGTTTACAGGGGAGCACAGATACGCAGTATTTT.

The chain is built from TRBV5-1 and TRBJ2-1, with a weak D call TRBD2 (5 bases). V was shortened by 4 bases and J by 0 bases, with 14 bases between the two germline ends. CDR3 length: 16 amino acids. Germline CDR1 is SGHRS and CDR2 is YFSETQ. The CDR3 DNA is TGCGCCAGCAGCCCGAGGACTGGCCGCTCCTACAATGAGCAGTTCTTC. Residues: CASSPRTGRSYNEQFF. Based on the CDR3 plus reference TRBV5-1 and TRBJ2-1, the full variable domain is KAGVTQTPRYLIKTRGQQVTLSCSPISGHRSVSWYQQTPGQGLQFLFEYFSETQRNKGNFPGRFSGRQFSNSRSEMNVSTLELGDSALYLCASSPRTGRSYNEQFFGPGTRLTVL.

This chain uses TRBV4-1 with TRBJ2-3; 7 nucleotides match TRBD2. The CDR3 is 16 residues long. The V and J ends lost 2 bases and 0 bases, in that order; junction bases with no gene match: 5. Germline CDR1 MGHRA, CDR2 YSYEKL. The chain's CDR3 is CASSQQRGTSTDTQYF. In DNA form, the CDR3 reads TGCGCCAGCAGCCAACAGCGGGGTACTAGCACAGATACGCAGTATTTT.

This sequence joins TRBV28 and TRBJ2-3; D perhaps matches TRBD2 (6 bases). The germline V gene has CDR1 MDHEN and CDR2 SYDVKM. The CDR3 has 16 amino acids. V shed 4 bases and J shed 4 bases, with 18 bases lying between them. The CDR3 bases are TGTGCCAGCAGTTCCCCCCGACTAGTCCGGGCAGATACGCAGTATTTT. Protein product: CASSSPRLVRADTQYF.

The CDR3 sequence: CASRVAGGLSPYNEQFF. CDR3 nucleotides: TGTGCCAGCAGGGTAGCGGGGGGGCTTTCTCCCTACAATGAGCAGTTCTTC. The chain uses TRBV27 and TRBJ2-1, with 11 positions matching TRBD2. Trimming removed 6 bases from V and 2 bases from J; junction bases left unmatched: 9. Germline CDR1 MNHEY, CDR2 SMNVEV (reference sequence). This CDR3 has 17 amino acids.

CDR3 loop: CASSPPSGGPRSYEQYF. In DNA, the CDR3 is TGTGCCAGCAGTCCTCCTAGCGGGGGACCACGCTCCTACGAGCAGTACTTC. The gene calls are TRBV2 and TRBJ2-7; 10 bases fit TRBD2. The germline V gene encodes CDR1 SNHLY and CDR2 FYNNEI. Trimming took 5 bases from V and 0 from J; bases not matched to a gene: 10. The CDR3 covers 17 residues.

This chain uses TRBV28 with TRBJ1-6, with a weak D call TRBD1 (5 bases). Trimming shortened V by 7 bases and J by 0 bases, and 10 bases separated the two germline ends. There are 15 residues in the CDR3. The germline gives CDR1 MDHEN, CDR2 SYDVKM. CDR3 region: CASKQVNSYNSPLHF. The CDR3 region has the DNA TGTGCCAGCAAACAGGTTAACTCCTATAATTCACCCCTCCACTTT. Full variable domain (missing parts from reference TRBV28 and TRBJ1-6): DVKVTQSSRYLVKRTGEKVFLECVQDMDHENMFWYRQDPGLGLRLIYFSYDVKMKEKGDIPEGYSVSREKKERFSLILESASTNQTSMYLCASKQVNSYNSPLHFGNGTRLTVT.

The chain has TRBV7-3 and TRBJ2-4, with 8 bases lining up with TRBD2. The CDR3 has 14 amino acids. V dropped 3 bases and J dropped 3; count of bases not matched to a gene: 1. CDR1 is SGHTA, CDR2 FQGTGA, per germline. CDR3 coding DNA: TGTGCCAGCAGCTTTAGCGGGGACAAAAACATTCAGTACTTC. This encodes CASSFSGDKNIQYF.

The V call is TRBV29-1, the J call TRBJ1-5; 8 positions agree with TRBD1. This CDR3 has 12 residues. Germline V gene lookup returns CDR1 SQVTM and CDR2 ANQGSEA. V shed 6 bases and J 5 bases; nucleotides not matched to a gene: 3. CDR3 coding DNA: TGCAGCGTCGGACAGGGAGATCAGCCCCAGCATTTT. Amino acids: CSVGQGDQPQHF.

V is TRBV9 and J is TRBJ2-3; TRBD2 matches 7 bases. The CDR3 consists of 16 residues. Germline V CDR1 and CDR2: SGDLS, YYNGEE. V was pared by 3 bases and J by 2 bases, with 9 bases of the junction left unmatched. The CDR3 loop is CASSASGGRTTDTQYF. The CDR3 nucleotides are TGTGCCAGCAGCGCTAGTGGCGGGAGAACCACAGATACGCAGTATTTT.

The chain uses TRBV7-9 and TRBJ2-3, with TRBD2 matching over 9 bases. Germline CDR1 reads SEHNR; CDR2 reads FQNEAQ (reference sequence). J lost 2 bases, V lost 5 bases, and 5 bases had no gene match. The CDR3 spans 15 residues. CDR3 region: CASSPGTSFTDTQYF. The CDR3 coding sequence is TGTGCCAGCAGCCCTGGGACTAGCTTCACAGATACGCAGTATTTT.